One sample yielded the 19 T cell receptor beta chains listed below, sequenced in a study of blood T cell repertoires in COVID-19. Sequenced by immunoSEQ multiplex PCR; TCRdb stores in-frame clones only, minus some. This table holds around 230,000 clones, 85% found once. The sample comprised peripheral blood. Every receptor here comes from a man aged 45 to 65 with COVID-19, enrolled during active disease.

This clone is a singleton in its sample. The V call is TRBV6-5, the J call TRBJ2-7; TRBD1 matches at 11 bases. The V and J ends lost 4 bases and 4 bases, in that order; junction bases with no gene match: 6. From germline, CDR1 is MNHEY and CDR2 SVGAGI. CDR3 size: 15 residues. CDR3: CASSSRTGGSYEQYF. Written as DNA, the CDR3 is TGTGCCAGCAGTTCGCGGACAGGGGGCTCGTACGAGCAGTACTTC.

The V call is TRBV5-1, the J call TRBJ2-3; 10 nucleotides agree with TRBD1. Germline V gives CDR1 SGHRS, CDR2 YFSETQ. Losses at the gene ends were 7 bases for V and 2 bases for J; bases not matched to a gene: 4. The CDR3 runs 14 residues. The CDR3: CASGTGEVTDTQYF. In DNA, the CDR3 is TGCGCCAGCGGGACAGGGGAGGTCACAGATACGCAGTATTTT.

The rearrangement links TRBV20-1 to TRBJ1-4; D not certain. There are 13 residues in the CDR3. Trimming took 3 bases from V and 8 from J, leaving 13 bases between them. CDR1 and CDR2 (germline): DFQATT, SNEGSKA (reference sequence). CDR3 DNA: TGCAGTGCTAGTACGGCAGGAACCGAAAAACTGTTTTTT. Amino acids: CSASTAGTEKLFF.

This clone occurred once. The chain employs TRBV18 and TRBJ2-5, with D tentatively TRBD2 (6 bases). CDR1 is KGHSH, CDR2 LQKENI, per germline. V was shortened by 3 bases and J by 5 bases, with 10 bases between the two germline ends. The CDR3 has 13 residues. The CDR3 coding sequence is TGTGCCAGCTCACCGGGCGCGGGGGAGACCCAGTACTTC. Translation: CASSPGAGETQYF.

This chain links TRBV5-1 with TRBJ2-1; a weak D match, TRBD2 (5 bases). With 0 bases removed from V and 5 bases from J, the gap between germline ends came to 12 bases. The CDR3 covers 15 residues. Per the germline V gene, CDR1 is SGHRS and CDR2 is YFSETQ. The CDR3 sequence: CASSLAASRNNEQFF. For the CDR3, the DNA is TGCGCCAGCAGCTTGGCTGCTAGCAGAAACAATGAGCAGTTCTTC. The complete variable domain, with remaining parts taken from reference TRBV5-1 and TRBJ2-1, reads KAGVTQTPRYLIKTRGQQVTLSCSPISGHRSVSWYQQTPGQGLQFLFEYFSETQRNKGNFPGRFSGRQFSNSRSEMNVSTLELGDSALYLCASSLAASRNNEQFFGPGTRLTVL.

The DNA of the CDR3 is TGTGCCAGCAGTTTGGCGGGAGGAGCACAGTACTTC. It translates to CASSLAGGAQYF. The rearrangement joins TRBV12-3 or TRBV12-4 to TRBJ2-5; 8 bases fit TRBD2. CDR3 size: 12 residues. Trimming removed 3 bases from V and 11 bases from J; junction bases left unmatched: 5.

The gene calls are TRBV7-8 and TRBJ1-1; the match to TRBD1 covers 7 bases. The V gene's germline CDR1 is SGHVS and CDR2 FQNEAQ. With 1 base clipped from V and 10 bases from J, the junction kept 6 bases outside the gene matches. The CDR3 extends over 13 amino acids. For the CDR3, the DNA is TGTGCCAGCAGCTTAGGATTTTCAGGGGGAGCTTTCTTT. Translated, it gives CASSLGFSGGAFF.

This chain connects TRBV6-5 to TRBJ1-5; D gene uncertain. The germline gives CDR1 MNHEY, CDR2 SVGAGI. Trimming removed 6 bases at V and 1 base at J, with 13 bases between. The CDR3 length is 15 residues. The CDR3 DNA reads TGTGCCAGCAGCCTCTCAGGCGTCAGCAATCAGCCCCAGCATTTT. Translating gives CASSLSGVSNQPQHF.

This clone was picked up one time. This rearrangement joins TRBV3-1 (or the pseudogene TRBV3-2) to TRBJ1-4, with D hard to call. This CDR3 has 16 residues. Germline V gives CDR1 LGHDT, CDR2 YNNKEL (reference sequence). V was shortened by 4 bases and J by 4 bases, with 16 bases between the two germline ends. Written as DNA, the CDR3 is TGTGCCAGCAGCCTCCGTACGGGAGCCCTTAATGAAAAACTGTTTTTT. It codes for CASSLRTGALNEKLFF.

The chain links TRBV19 to TRBJ2-6; 8 nucleotides line up with TRBD2. Germline V gene sequence: CDR1 LNHDA, CDR2 SQIVND (reference sequence). V was clipped by 3 bases and J by 1 base; unmatched bases: 5. This CDR3 has 17 residues. CDR3 bases: TGTGCCAGTAGTATCTCCGGGGGGGATTCTGGGGCCAACGTCCTGACTTTC. It specifies CASSISGGDSGANVLTF.

The V call is TRBV5-1, the J call TRBJ1-1, with 12 bases lining up with TRBD1. CDR1 SGHRS and CDR2 YFSETQ come from the germline V gene. V shed 3 bases, J shed 10 bases, and the junction held 10 bases outside the gene matches. The CDR3 sequence is 15 residues long. Written as DNA, the CDR3 is TGCGCCAGCAGCTGGGGACAGGGGGCGTCTCTAGTAGCTTTCTTT. It is translated as CASSWGQGASLVAFF.

The V call is TRBV5-1, the J call TRBJ2-1; possible D gene TRBD1, 5 bases. Germline-derived CDR1 and CDR2 are SGHRS and YFSETQ. The germline V and J ends were trimmed by 4 bases and 0 bases, with 11 bases remaining between them. The CDR3 has 15 residues. CDR3 sequence: CASSLLGDSYNEQFF. In DNA, the CDR3 is TGCGCCAGCAGCCTTCTAGGGGACTCCTACAATGAGCAGTTCTTC.

The V and J genes are TRBV5-1 and TRBJ2-1, with 8 bases that match TRBD2. The junction had 3 bases not matched to a gene; V was cut back by 5 bases and J by 2 bases. Per the germline V gene, CDR1 is SGHRS and CDR2 is YFSETQ. The CDR3 loop spans 14 amino acids. In DNA form, the CDR3 reads TGCGCCAGCAGTCCAGCGGGGGCCTACAATGAGCAGTTCTTC. Protein: CASSPAGAYNEQFF. The variable domain in full, with the rest retrieved from reference TRBV5-1 and TRBJ2-1, is KAGVTQTPRYLIKTRGQQVTLSCSPISGHRSVSWYQQTPGQGLQFLFEYFSETQRNKGNFPGRFSGRQFSNSRSEMNVSTLELGDSALYLCASSPAGAYNEQFFGPGTRLTVL.

Concerning this clone itself: The junction departs from the called germline gene at one end, perhaps through a read error. The V call is TRBV11-3, the J call TRBJ1-1; TRBD1 might be the D (5 bases). CDR3 size: 13 residues. CDR1 and CDR2 (germline): SGHNT, YENEEA. CDR3 sequence: CASSLDRNTEAFF. CDR3 DNA: TGTGCCAGCAGCCTAGACAGGAACACTGAAGCTTTCTTT.

The rearrangement links TRBV4-3 to TRBJ2-5; 9 nucleotides agree with TRBD2. V was pared by 3 bases and J by 5 bases, with 7 bases of the junction left unmatched. CDR3 length: 15 amino acids. Germline CDR1 and CDR2: LGHNA and YSLEER. CDR3 DNA: TGCGCCAGCAGCCAGGATAGCGGGGGATGGGAGACCCAGTACTTC. Protein: CASSQDSGGWETQYF.

V is TRBV7-2 and J is TRBJ2-5; 8 bases are a match to TRBD2. The ends lost 5 bases at V and 4 bases at J; junction bases unmatched: 6. The CDR3 has 14 residues. Per germline, CDR1 SGHTA and CDR2 FQGNSA. CDR3 nucleotide sequence: TGTGCCAGCAGCCGGGGGGGGTTAGGAGAGACCCAGTACTTC. Its protein is CASSRGGLGETQYF.

The chain is built from TRBV20-1 and TRBJ2-3, with 7 positions matching TRBD1. The V gene end was trimmed by 7 bases and the J gene end by 5 bases; junction bases not matched to a gene: 3. Germline V gene lookup returns CDR1 DFQATT and CDR2 SNEGSKA (reference sequence). This CDR3 is 11 amino acids long. In DNA form, the CDR3 reads TGCAGTGGGGACAGAGGAGATACGCAGTATTTT. Amino acids: CSGDRGDTQYF.

The chain has TRBV7-3 and TRBJ1-6; the D gene is possibly TRBD1 (5 bases). Germline loops: CDR1 SGHTA, CDR2 FQGTGA. This CDR3 is 14 amino acids long. V was shortened by 3 bases and J by 7 bases, with 10 bases between the two germline ends. Here the CDR3 reads CASSLWGVNSPLHF. Here the CDR3 DNA reads TGTGCCAGCAGCTTGTGGGGGGTGAATTCACCCCTCCACTTT.

The rearrangement links TRBV6-1 to TRBJ2-7, with D possibly matching TRBD1 (5 bases). Trimming removed 3 bases at V and 2 bases at J, with 11 bases between. CDR1 and CDR2 (germline): MNHNS, SASEGT. CDR3 length: 14 amino acids. The CDR3: CASSDQWGPYEQYF. DNA for the CDR3: TGTGCCAGCAGTGACCAGTGGGGCCCCTACGAGCAGTACTTC.